This T cell receptor beta chain came from a study of OX40 agonist ivuxolimab in advanced cancers. Sampling times: baseline, cycle 4 day 1, cycle 7 day 1. The repertoire was sequenced with immunoSEQ multiplex PCR; TCRdb's copy has only in-frame clones and lacks some. This table holds approximately 70,000 clones, around 94% found once. V was pared by 2 bases and J by 3 bases, with 4 bases between. The length of the CDR3 is 11 residues. CDR1 and CDR2 (germline): DFQATT, SNEGSKA (reference sequence). The chain uses TRBV20-1 and TRBJ1-2; no firm D call. The sequence was collected from an adult with an advanced solid tumor such as melanoma, head and neck, liver or kidney cancer. The material was CD4+ or CD8+ T cells sorted from blood, obtained in a trial of the OX40 agonist ivuxolimab. CDR3 in amino acids: CSARTDYGYTF. The DNA for the CDR3 is TGCAGTGCTAGAACAGACTATGGCTACACCTTC.